This TCR beta chain was observed in a study of blood T cell repertoires in COVID-19. Study at large: Spain, Italy and the United States supplied samples that represented acute and convalescent COVID-19. T cells, B-cell-depleted T cells, or PBMCs supplied cDNA or gDNA.

Germline V lookup: CDR1 LNHDA, CDR2 SQIVND (reference sequence). The CDR3 spans 14 residues. The V end lost 9 bases, the J end lost 4 bases, and 17 bases lay between the germline ends. Participant reports of clinical history set cohort assignment. Some clones are missing from TCRdb's copy, which holds only in-frame ones; the method was immunoSEQ multiplex PCR. Seen here are about 310,000 clones, around 89% observed once, and the top ten hold approximately 4%. Sequencing was carried out using PBMCs or T cells enriched from blood (not recorded which). The V gene is TRBV19, the J gene TRBJ2-3; D might be TRBD2 (6 bases). The clonotype originates from a woman in her late teens or twenties with acute COVID-19. The CDR3 DNA sequence: TGTGCCAGCACGACTAGTTCCGCCGCAGATACGCAGTATTTT. It is translated as CASTTSSAADTQYF.